One sample yielded the 32 T cell receptor beta chains listed below, sequenced in a study of cytomegalovirus exposure and HLA in healthy donors. PCR primers comprised 60 Vbeta and 13 Jbeta primers. Only in-frame clones appear in the TCRdb table, and some are missing; sequencing was by immunoSEQ multiplex PCR. The sample yields over 100,000 clones, approximately 78% seen once. The sample was PBMCs. These receptors were collected from a man aged 25 to 45 in good health and CMV-seropositive.

This clone was detected only a few times. The chain couples TRBV28 to TRBJ1-2, with D uncertain. CDR3 length: 11 amino acids. V was trimmed by 4 bases and J by 4 bases, leaving 4 bases between them. Per the germline V gene, CDR1 is MDHEN and CDR2 is SYDVKM. DNA for the CDR3: TGTGCCAGCAGTTCCTTCTATGGCTACACCTTC. This translates into CASSSFYGYTF.

CDR3 in amino acids: CASSSLLDYYNEQFF. The CDR3 DNA reads TGTGCCAGCAGCTCCCTCCTCGACTACTACAATGAGCAGTTCTTC. The chain has TRBV7-2 and TRBJ2-1; tentatively, D is TRBD2 (5 bases). There are 15 residues in the CDR3. V shed 4 bases and J shed 3 bases, with 13 bases lying between them. CDR1 and CDR2 from the germline V gene are SGHTA and FQGNSA.

This chain links TRBV6-1 with TRBJ1-2; a possible D gene is TRBD1 (5 bases). Looked up from germline, CDR1 is MNHNS and CDR2 is SASEGT. This CDR3 is built from 12 residues. V lost 3 bases and J lost 5, with 7 bases in between. For the CDR3, the DNA is TGTGCCAGCAGTGACAGGGATTATGGCTACACCTTC. Its translation is CASSDRDYGYTF.

The chain carries TRBV27 and TRBJ2-1; the match to TRBD1 covers 9 bases. V lost 6 bases, J lost 8 bases, and 8 bases stayed unmatched. The CDR3 covers 14 residues. Germline-derived CDR1 and CDR2 are MNHEY and SMNVEV (reference sequence). CDR3 nucleotides: TGTGCCAGCAGAGTACAGGGGGCGTTGTATGAGCAGTTCTTC. Residues: CASRVQGALYEQFF.

The V gene is TRBV5-1, the J gene TRBJ2-2; the D gene is possibly TRBD1 (6 bases). V was pared by 4 bases and J by 2 bases, with 9 bases between. CDR1 and CDR2 from the germline V gene are SGHRS and YFSETQ. The CDR3 has 14 residues. CDR3 DNA: TGCGCCAGCAGCCAGGGGACAAACACCGGGGAGCTGTTTTTT. It is translated as CASSQGTNTGELFF.

J is TRBJ2-5 and V is TRBV5-4; 9 positions match TRBD2. The CDR3 is 16 amino acids. V lost 1 base, J lost 4 bases, and 8 bases stayed unmatched. CDR1 SGHNT and CDR2 YYREEE come from the germline V gene (reference sequence). The CDR3 here is CASSLSGRGGRETQYF. As DNA, the CDR3 is TGTGCCAGCAGCTTGTCCGGGCGGGGGGGCCGAGAGACCCAGTACTTC.

This chain uses TRBV29-1 with TRBJ2-3, with 11 bases matching TRBD2. Germline lookup yields CDR1 SQVTM and CDR2 ANQGSEA. The CDR3 is 15 amino acids. V dropped 5 bases and J dropped 4; count of bases not matched to a gene: 8. The DNA of the CDR3 is TGCAGCGTTAGGGGGACTAGCGGAGATTCAGATACGCAGTATTTT. It encodes CSVRGTSGDSDTQYF.

The gene calls are TRBV7-7 and TRBJ2-7; perhaps TRBD1 as D (5 bases). The germline V gene encodes CDR1 SSHAT and CDR2 FNYEAQ (reference sequence). V shed 6 bases and J shed 2 bases, with 14 bases lying between them. This CDR3 has 14 amino acids. The CDR3 sequence is CASSSGTGPYEQYF. CDR3 nucleotide sequence: TGTGCCAGCAGTTCAGGTACAGGACCCTACGAGCAGTACTTC.

This sequence joins TRBV4-2 and TRBJ2-2; 12 nucleotides agree with TRBD2. This CDR3 is 18 amino acids long. CDR1 is LGHNA, CDR2 YNFKEQ, per germline. V lost 0 bases, J lost 7 bases, and 9 bases stayed unmatched. CDR3 DNA sequence: TGTGCCAGCAGCCAAGAGCGGCTAGCGGGAGGGCCGAGCGGGGAGCTGTTTTTT. The encoded protein is CASSQERLAGGPSGELFF.

CDR3 nucleotides: TGTGCCAGCAGCTTAGATAGGACTACTGGAAACACCATATATTTT. It is translated as CASSLDRTTGNTIYF. The genes are TRBV11-2 and TRBJ1-3; D is undetermined. Germline loops: CDR1 SGHAT, CDR2 FQNNGV. V lost 0 bases and J 2 bases, leaving 8 bases between the germline ends. This CDR3 comprises 15 residues.

This chain connects TRBV9 to TRBJ1-1; D not certain. CDR1 is SGDLS, CDR2 YYNGEE, per germline. CDR3 size: 13 residues. V lost 3 bases, J lost 1 base, and 7 bases lay in between. CDR3: CASSGDTNTEAFF. DNA for the CDR3: TGTGCCAGCAGCGGTGACACGAACACTGAAGCTTTCTTT. Full variable domain (missing parts from reference TRBV9 and TRBJ1-1): DSGVTQTPKHLITATGQRVTLRCSPRSGDLSVYWYQQSLDQGLQFLIQYYNGEERAKGNILERFSAQQFPDLHSELNLSSLELGDSALYFCASSGDTNTEAFFGQGTRLTVV.

The chain couples TRBV12-2 to TRBJ2-7; the listed D gene, TRBD2, was not tested against the DNA. TRBV12-2 is a listed pseudogene. This CDR3 has 18 residues. Here the CDR3 DNA reads TGTGCAAGTCGACCACAAGCTAGCGGGAGCTCGGGCTCCTACGAGCAGTACGTC. Its protein is CASRPQASGSSGSYEQYV.

The CDR3 here is CASSSPSGNEQYF. CDR3 sequence (DNA): TGTGCCAGCAGTTCCCCTTCAGGGAACGAGCAGTACTTC. The V gene is TRBV28, the J gene TRBJ2-7; D may be TRBD1 (5 bases). Per germline, CDR1 MDHEN and CDR2 SYDVKM. V was shortened by 4 bases and J by 5 bases, with 12 bases between the two germline ends. CDR3 length equals 13 residues.

This chain links TRBV6-1 with TRBJ2-7; TRBD1 aligns across 10 bases. The CDR3 totals 15 residues. Trimming took 1 base from V and 2 from J; bases not matched to a gene: 2. From germline, CDR1 is MNHNS and CDR2 SASEGT. This CDR3 is CASSEVGTGAYEQYF. CDR3 nucleotides: TGTGCCAGCAGTGAAGTGGGGACAGGGGCCTACGAGCAGTACTTC.

V gene TRBV13 combines with J gene TRBJ2-7, with 9 bases aligning to TRBD1. The CDR3 sequence is 15 residues long. The V segment lost 1 base and the J segment 4 bases; nucleotides outside the gene matches: 5. CDR1 and CDR2 (germline): PRHDT, FYEKMQ (reference sequence). The CDR3 loop reads CASSLVGQGLYEQYF. DNA for the CDR3: TGTGCCAGCAGCTTAGTGGGACAGGGTCTTTACGAGCAGTACTTC.

The genes are TRBV4-1 and TRBJ2-5, with D tentatively TRBD1 (5 bases). V lost 0 bases and J lost 5, with 16 bases in between. CDR3 length: 16 residues. The germline V gene encodes CDR1 MGHRA and CDR2 YSYEKL. The CDR3 DNA reads as TGCGCCAGCAGCCAAGATTGGGGCAGGGCAGGGGAGACCCAGTACTTC. This codes for CASSQDWGRAGETQYF.

The chain combines TRBV29-1 with TRBJ1-1; 9 bases align to TRBD1. Germline trimming cut 7 bases from V and 4 bases from J; bases unmatched to any gene: 10. The germline gives CDR1 SQVTM, CDR2 ANQGSEA. The CDR3 has 14 amino acids. The CDR3 nucleotides read TGCAGCGCCAAGATACAGGGGGCGGCCACTGAAGCTTTCTTT. Its protein is CSAKIQGAATEAFF.

The rearrangement joins TRBV5-1 to TRBJ1-6; D perhaps matches TRBD1 (6 bases). This CDR3 contains 14 residues. Deletions cut 2 bases from V and 6 bases from J, with 9 bases between. The germline V gene encodes CDR1 SGHRS and CDR2 YFSETQ. CDR3 sequence (DNA): TGCGCCAGCAGCTTACAGGGTCTTAATTCACCCCTCCACTTT. Protein: CASSLQGLNSPLHF.

The V gene is TRBV7-6, the J gene TRBJ2-7; TRBD1 might be the D (5 bases). Germline-derived CDR1 and CDR2 are SGHVS and FNYEAQ. CDR3 length: 13 residues. The V end was cut by 1 base, the J end by 5 bases, with 9 bases between. The CDR3, as DNA: TGTGCCAGCAGCTTAGGACAGCTGAACGAGCAGTACGTC. This sequence encodes CASSLGQLNEQYV.

The chain couples TRBV9 to TRBJ1-1; 8 bases line up with TRBD1. Germline V gene sequence: CDR1 SGDLS, CDR2 YYNGEE. The CDR3 extends over 17 amino acids. The V segment lost 3 bases and the J segment 1 base; nucleotides outside the gene matches: 11. DNA for the CDR3: TGTGCCAGCAGCGGAGCCAGGCCGGGGACAGGGAACACTGAAGCTTTCTTT. This gives the protein CASSGARPGTGNTEAFF.

The chain employs TRBV2 and TRBJ2-1, with 7 positions matching TRBD1. Looked up from germline, CDR1 is SNHLY and CDR2 is FYNNEI. CDR3 length: 14 amino acids. The J segment lost 8 bases and the V segment lost 4 bases, leaving 8 bases of the junction unmatched. Here the CDR3 DNA reads TGTGCCAGCAGTGTACAGGGGCGAGGATATGAGCAGTTCTTC. Its translation: CASSVQGRGYEQFF.

Here the CDR3 reads CASSGQGAGTDTQYF. The CDR3 DNA is TGTGCCAGCAGCGGACAGGGGGCAGGCACAGATACGCAGTATTTT. J is TRBJ2-3 and V is TRBV6-1; TRBD1 matches at 11 bases. Germline V gives CDR1 MNHNS, CDR2 SASEGT. The CDR3 is made up of 15 amino acids. The V and J ends lost 6 bases and 1 base, in that order; junction bases with no gene match: 3.

J is TRBJ2-3 and V is TRBV28, with D perhaps TRBD1 (6 bases). Trimming cost V 7 bases and J 1 base, with 15 bases left between them. The CDR3 totals 15 residues. CDR1 MDHEN and CDR2 SYDVKM come from the germline V gene. CDR3 region: CASTEQGRGTDTQYF. For the CDR3, the DNA is TGTGCCAGCACGGAACAGGGAAGGGGCACAGATACGCAGTATTTT. Drawing the rest from reference TRBV28 and TRBJ2-3, the complete variable domain is DVKVTQSSRYLVKRTGEKVFLECVQDMDHENMFWYRQDPGLGLRLIYFSYDVKMKEKGDIPEGYSVSREKKERFSLILESASTNQTSMYLCASTEQGRGTDTQYFGPGTRLTVL.

The V and J genes are TRBV5-6 and TRBJ1-3, with TRBD1 as a possible D gene (5 bases). V lost 1 base, J lost 2 bases, and 10 bases lay in between. Looked up from germline, CDR1 is SGHDT and CDR2 is YYEEEE. The CDR3 runs 15 residues. DNA for the CDR3: TGTGCCAGCAGCTTGCGGGGGTTGGCTGGAAACACCATATATTTT. Translated, it gives CASSLRGLAGNTIYF.

The rearrangement links TRBV15 to TRBJ1-3; 8 bases are shared with TRBD1. The J segment lost 2 bases and the V segment lost 0 bases, leaving 0 bases of the junction unmatched. The CDR3 is made up of 15 amino acids. Germline V lookup: CDR1 LNHNV, CDR2 YYDKDF (reference sequence). The CDR3 loop is CATSRDRGPGNTIYF. As DNA, the CDR3 is TGTGCCACCAGCAGAGACAGGGGGCCTGGAAACACCATATATTTT.

This clone occurred a few times. V and J are TRBV7-4 and TRBJ2-7; D unclear. CDR3 length: 14 amino acids. The V end lost 5 bases, the J end lost 0 bases, and 11 bases lay between the germline ends. Germline V gene data show CDR1 as SGHVT and CDR2 as SQSDAQ. The CDR3 coding sequence is TGTGCCAGCAGCCCGAGAGCGATCTCCTACGAGCAGTACGTC. It encodes CASSPRAISYEQYV.

This clone was found a few times. The chain employs TRBV7-7 and TRBJ2-5; TRBD2 matches 9 bases. Germline V gene data show CDR1 as SSHAT and CDR2 as FNYEAQ (reference sequence). CDR3 size: 16 residues. Losses at the gene ends were 1 base for V and 4 bases for J; bases not matched to a gene: 7. CDR3 sequence reads: CASSLVHLAGIETQYF. In DNA, the CDR3 is TGTGCCAGCAGCTTAGTTCATCTAGCGGGAATAGAGACCCAGTACTTC.

The chain has TRBV5-8 and TRBJ2-3; TRBD1 might be the D (5 bases). Germline-derived CDR1 and CDR2 are SGHTS and YDEGEE. The CDR3 length is 16 residues. V was cut by 2 bases and J by 1 base, with 14 bases left in between. The CDR3 loop reads CASSFLRAVGTDTQYF. The CDR3 DNA reads TGTGCCAGCAGCTTCCTCAGGGCCGTCGGCACAGATACGCAGTATTTT.

The CDR3 loop is CASSPSLRAYEQYV. The CDR3 region has the DNA TGTGCCAGCTCACCATCCCTCAGGGCCTACGAGCAGTACGTC. V and J are TRBV18 and TRBJ2-7, with TRBD1 as a possible D gene (5 bases). This CDR3 spans 14 amino acids. V was shortened by 2 bases and J by 2 bases, with 10 bases between the two germline ends. In germline, CDR1 is KGHSH, CDR2 LQKENI.

The chain joins TRBV7-9 to TRBJ1-1; 7 nucleotides align to TRBD1. Germline lookup yields CDR1 SEHNR and CDR2 FQNEAQ (reference sequence). J was trimmed by 1 base and V by 0 bases; bases with no gene match: 5. CDR3 length equals 16 residues. CDR3 bases: TGTGCCAGCAGCTTAGCGGGCTGGACAGGGAACACTGAAGCTTTCTTT. Translating gives CASSLAGWTGNTEAFF. Variable domain in full (rest from reference TRBV7-9 and TRBJ1-1): DTGVSQNPRHKITKRGQNVTFRCDPISEHNRLYWYRQTLGQGPEFLTYFQNEAQLEKSRLLSDRFSAERPKGSFSTLEIQRTEQGDSAMYLCASSLAGWTGNTEAFFGQGTRLTVV.

As DNA, the CDR3 is TGTGCCTGGAGTTACAGGGTGCACTATGGCTACACCTTC. This gives the protein CAWSYRVHYGYTF. The V call is TRBV30, the J call TRBJ1-2, with a tentative D call TRBD1 (6 bases). The CDR3 consists of 13 residues. Germline V gives CDR1 GTSNPN, CDR2 SVGIG (reference sequence). V lost 2 bases, J lost 3 bases, and 10 bases lay in between. Full variable domain (outside the CDR3, taken from reference TRBV30 and TRBJ1-2): SQTIHQWPATLVQPVGSPLSLECTVEGTSNPNLYWYRQAAGRGLQLLFYSVGIGQISSEVPQNLSASRPQDRQFILSSKKLLLSDSGFYLCAWSYRVHYGYTFGSGTRLTVV.

The J gene is TRBJ1-1, the V gene TRBV19; 12 positions agree with TRBD1. The V and J ends lost 3 bases and 5 bases, in that order; junction bases with no gene match: 13. The CDR3 loop spans 18 amino acids. Per the germline V gene, CDR1 is LNHDA and CDR2 is SQIVND (reference sequence). The CDR3 region is CASSITHRDRGRGTEAFF. The DNA for the CDR3 is TGTGCCAGTAGTATCACTCACCGGGACAGGGGGCGTGGGACTGAAGCTTTCTTT.